These T cell receptor beta chains were read from a single sample in a study of T cells in Graves' hyperthyroidism and ophthalmopathy. From the multiplex PCR reads, TCRdb called clonotypes with MiXCR, one entry per CDR3 protein. The data show over 450,000 distinct CDR3 sequences, roughly 14% seen once. The sequenced sample consisted of blood. These receptors were collected from a woman under 30 with Graves' hyperthyroidism. The CDR3 runs from the conserved cysteine through the conserved F or W. Each record gives: V gene, CDR3 protein.

TRBV12-5	CASGLGYGYTF
TRBV25-1	CASRLANPPNTGELFF
TRBV24-1	CATSDLQAGSSNTQYF
TRBV4-1	CASSPRDTTNEKLFF
TRBV9	CASSAESGWSLDTQYF
TRBV30	CAWKGLPTGELFF
TRBV11-2	CASSSPSYEQFF
TRBV6-1	CASSNLGLAGGPGTDTQYF
TRBV12-3/TRBV12-4	CASSLRGGRANEQFF
TRBV5-6	CASSLVEWAEAFF
TRBV30	CAQGSAYEQYF
TRBV20-1	CSARSGVSSYNEQFF
TRBV30	CAWRGYYTGELFF
TRBV7-2	CASSPGTGVGYTF
TRBV6-1	CASRNTGFGYEQYF
TRBV11-2	CASSSGTSGSFTQETQYF
TRBV5-1	CASSQNRDTQYF
TRBV9	CASSPQGNYGYAF
TRBV5-1	CASSSWTSGTYEQYF
TRBV12-3/TRBV12-4	CASSLTGGQRQETQYF
TRBV7-2	CASSYSTGIGNGYTF
TRBV4-1	CASSPWRGLEQPQHF